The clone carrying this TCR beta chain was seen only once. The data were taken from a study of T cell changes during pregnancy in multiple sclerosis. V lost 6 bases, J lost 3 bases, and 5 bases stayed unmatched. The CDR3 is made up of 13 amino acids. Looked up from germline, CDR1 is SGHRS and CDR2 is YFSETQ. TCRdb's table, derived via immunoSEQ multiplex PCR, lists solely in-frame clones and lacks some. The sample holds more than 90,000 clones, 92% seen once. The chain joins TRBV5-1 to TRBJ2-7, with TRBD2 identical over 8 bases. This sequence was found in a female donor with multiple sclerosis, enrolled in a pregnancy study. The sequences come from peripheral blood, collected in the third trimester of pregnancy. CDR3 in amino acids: CASTASGLYEQYF. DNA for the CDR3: TGCGCCAGCACGGCTAGCGGGCTCTACGAGCAGTACTTC.